The present entry profiles one T cell receptor (beta chain) with its context. The method was immunoSEQ multiplex PCR; TCRdb's version includes in-frame clones alone and lacks a portion of them. This sample has 81,000 or so clones, with about 82% found just once. The data are from a study of blood T cell repertoires in COVID-19. The sequencing sample was made of peripheral blood. The sequence was collected from a woman in her seventies with active or convalescent COVID-19.

Here the CDR3 reads CASTPGWGVSPLHF. The CDR3 nucleotides are TGTGCCAGTACCCCGGGGTGGGGGGTTTCACCCCTCCACTTT. The chain joins TRBV19 to TRBJ1-6, with a tentative D call TRBD1 (5 bases). V lost 7 bases, J lost 9 bases, and 16 bases lay in between. Germline V gives CDR1 LNHDA, CDR2 SQIVND (reference sequence). CDR3 length: 14 amino acids. Full variable domain (rest looked up from reference TRBV19 and TRBJ1-6): DGGITQSPKYLFRKEGQNVTLSCEQNLNHDAMYWYRQDPGQGLRLIYYSQIVNDFQKGDIAEGYSVSREKKESFPLTVTSAQKNPTAFYLCASTPGWGVSPLHFGNGTRLTVT.